Listed here are 29 T cell receptor beta chains from one sample, sequenced in a study of blood T cell repertoires in COVID-19. Sequenced by immunoSEQ multiplex PCR; TCRdb stores in-frame clones only, minus some. This table holds hundreds of thousands of clones, 65% to 90% found once. The sample taken for sequencing was peripheral blood. The receptors originated from a woman between 65 and 79 years old with COVID-19, enrolled during active disease.

The chain employs TRBV10-3 and TRBJ1-1; D is ambiguous. The V end lost 0 bases, the J end lost 0 bases, and 11 bases lay between the germline ends. Per germline, CDR1 ENHRY and CDR2 SYGVKD. The CDR3 extends over 16 amino acids. CDR3 DNA: TGTGCCATCAGTGAGTCCTCCGGGGAGTTGAACACTGAAGCTTTCTTT. Translation: CAISESSGELNTEAFF.

The chain recombines TRBV2 with TRBJ2-5; the D gene is possibly TRBD2 (6 bases). The CDR3 consists of 14 residues. V was shortened by 3 bases and J by 2 bases, with 10 bases between the two germline ends. Germline CDR1 reads SNHLY; CDR2 reads FYNNEI. CDR3 residues: CASSDGGSQETQYF. The CDR3 nucleotides are TGTGCCAGCAGTGATGGGGGGTCACAAGAGACCCAGTACTTC.

The gene calls are TRBV4-1 and TRBJ1-5, with 7 bases that match TRBD1. Germline V gene sequence: CDR1 MGHRA, CDR2 YSYEKL. V gave up 0 bases and J gave up 4 bases; unmatched junction bases: 3. The CDR3 runs to 15 residues. In DNA form, the CDR3 reads TGCGCCAGCAGCCAAGATAGGGACAGAAATCAGCCCCAGCATTTT. Protein sequence: CASSQDRDRNQPQHF.

This chain connects TRBV10-3 to TRBJ2-3; 10 bases fit TRBD2. The CDR3 contains 13 residues. Unmatched junction bases numbered 2, after V lost 9 bases and J lost 2 bases. From germline, CDR1 is ENHRY and CDR2 SYGVKD. CDR3 protein: CAIGTSVTDTQYF. The CDR3 DNA reads TGTGCCATAGGGACTAGCGTCACAGATACGCAGTATTTT.

V usage is TRBV10-3 and J usage is TRBJ2-5; 7 bases map to TRBD1. The V and J ends lost 6 bases and 5 bases, in that order; junction bases with no gene match: 12. The CDR3 covers 15 residues. Germline V CDR1 and CDR2: ENHRY, SYGVKD. The DNA for the CDR3 is TGTGCCATCAGAAGGGGCAGGGGGATGCGGGAGACCCAGTACTTC. Translated: CAIRRGRGMRETQYF.

The chain joins TRBV4-2 to TRBJ1-2; D remains ambiguous. There are 16 residues in the CDR3. V was shortened by 0 bases and J by 3 bases, with 14 bases between the two germline ends. The germline CDR1 and CDR2 sequences are LGHNA and YNFKEQ. Written as DNA, the CDR3 is TGTGCCAGCAGCCAAGACCCCGGCATGAGGTACTATGGCTACACCTTC. The encoded protein is CASSQDPGMRYYGYTF.

V gene TRBV10-2 combines with J gene TRBJ1-5; D may be TRBD1 (6 bases). Trimming left V 3 bases short and J 5 bases short, with 17 bases between. The CDR3 is made up of 16 amino acids. The germline V gene encodes CDR1 WSHSY and CDR2 SAAADI. CDR3 loop: CASSDQKGTLHQPQHF. CDR3 DNA sequence: TGCGCCAGCAGTGACCAGAAAGGGACACTCCATCAGCCCCAGCATTTT.

DNA for the CDR3: TGCACCAGCATCTGGACAGGGGGCTGGTGCAATCAGCCCCAGCATTTT. Translated: CTSIWTGGWCNQPQHF. The rearrangement uses TRBV1 and TRBJ1-5; the D segment call TRBD1 is taken from the table without a DNA check. TRBV1 is classified as a pseudogene. This CDR3 comprises 16 residues.

The V call is TRBV9, the J call TRBJ1-2, with D possibly being TRBD1 (5 bases). The CDR3 runs 14 residues. In germline, CDR1 is SGDLS, CDR2 YYNGEE. Between the trimmed V and J ends, which lost 0 bases and 1 base, there was a span of 7 bases. The DNA of the CDR3 is TGTGCCAGCAGCGTAGATCAGGGTAACTATGGCTACACCTTC. Residues: CASSVDQGNYGYTF.

The chain joins TRBV5-1 to TRBJ1-4; the match to TRBD1 covers 12 bases. This CDR3 spans 17 amino acids. Germline V CDR1 and CDR2: SGHRS, YFSETQ. J gave up 5 bases and V 3 bases, and 8 bases lay outside the gene matches. The CDR3 sequence: CASSSGTGGTRNEKLFF. The CDR3 nucleotides are TGCGCCAGCAGCTCCGGGACAGGGGGCACGCGAAATGAAAAACTGTTTTTT.

The gene calls are TRBV4-2 and TRBJ1-1; 9 bases map to TRBD1. Germline V gene sequence: CDR1 LGHNA, CDR2 YNFKEQ. The CDR3 has 15 amino acids. The V gene end was trimmed by 5 bases and the J gene end by 7 bases; junction bases not matched to a gene: 11. CDR3 sequence: CASSKGTGTGIEAFF. CDR3 coding DNA: TGTGCCAGCAGCAAGGGCACCGGGACAGGGATTGAAGCTTTCTTT.

This clone has more than one count but fewer than ten. The rearrangement links TRBV24-1 to TRBJ1-2, with 8 bases matching TRBD1. In germline, CDR1 is KGHDR, CDR2 SFDVKD. V shed 2 bases and J 7 bases; nucleotides not matched to a gene: 5. The CDR3 runs to 14 residues. The CDR3 reads CATSDSTGGGGYTF. Here the CDR3 DNA reads TGTGCCACCAGTGATTCTACAGGGGGTGGTGGCTACACCTTC.

The V gene is TRBV29-1, the J gene TRBJ1-2; 7 nucleotides match TRBD1. The germline gives CDR1 SQVTM, CDR2 ANQGSEA. This CDR3 has 14 residues. J gave up 8 bases and V 5 bases, and 14 bases lay outside the gene matches. CDR3 in amino acids: CSVTPNRGQGGYTF. CDR3 nucleotide sequence: TGCAGCGTTACACCAAACAGGGGCCAGGGGGGCTACACCTTC.

The V and J genes are TRBV27 and TRBJ2-3; 8 bases fit TRBD1. The CDR3 consists of 16 residues. Germline CDR1 MNHEY, CDR2 SMNVEV (reference sequence). V shed 3 bases, J shed 7 bases, and the junction held 12 bases outside the gene matches. DNA for the CDR3: TGTGCCAGCAGTTTTGAGTCGGACAGGGCCGGCAATACGCAGTATTTT. This translates into CASSFESDRAGNTQYF.

CDR3 protein: CASSGGTGNSPLHF. The CDR3 region has the DNA TGTGCCAGCAGCGGGGGCACAGGGAACTCACCCCTCCACTTT. The chain links TRBV5-8 to TRBJ1-6, with a weak D call TRBD1 (6 bases). Per the germline V gene, CDR1 is SGHTS and CDR2 is YDEGEE. Between the trimmed V and J ends, which lost 4 bases and 10 bases, there was a span of 15 bases. The CDR3 sequence is 14 residues long.

This clone has only one observation. The CDR3 sequence: CASSLFSPDTEAFF. DNA for the CDR3: TGTGCCAGCAGTTTATTTAGTCCGGACACTGAAGCTTTCTTT. The chain has TRBV6-5 and TRBJ1-1; D remains ambiguous. The CDR3 sequence is 14 residues long. V shed 4 bases and J shed 3 bases, with 12 bases lying between them. CDR1 and CDR2 from the germline V gene are MNHEY and SVGAGI.

This clone was picked up one time. The rearrangement links TRBV6-5 to TRBJ1-3; the D gene is possibly TRBD1 (5 bases). Trimming removed 5 bases at V and 8 bases at J, with 10 bases between. This CDR3 region has 12 residues. Germline loops: CDR1 MNHEY, CDR2 SVGAGI. CDR3 residues: CASSPAGDTIYF. The DNA for the CDR3 is TGTGCCAGCAGTCCGGCGGGGGACACCATATATTTT.

This chain joins TRBV3-1 (or the pseudogene TRBV3-2) and TRBJ2-1; TRBD2 matches at 9 bases. Germline V lookup: CDR1 LGHDT, CDR2 YNNKEL (reference sequence). J gave up 7 bases and V 8 bases, and 6 bases lay outside the gene matches. The CDR3 is 13 amino acids. CDR3 nucleotide sequence: TGTGCCAGCCGCGGGGGGGCCGAAAATGAGCAGTTCTTC. Amino acid sequence: CASRGGAENEQFF.

A note on this clone: At the DNA level, this CDR3 is encoded by other sequences in the same sample as well. This sequence joins TRBV9 and TRBJ2-7; D is perhaps TRBD1 (5 bases). V gave up 0 bases and J gave up 0 bases, with 7 bases separating them. Looked up from germline, CDR1 is SGDLS and CDR2 is YYNGEE. The CDR3 totals 14 residues. The DNA for the CDR3 is TGTGCCAGCAGCGTAGGACAGTCCTCCTACGAGCAGTACTTC. Protein: CASSVGQSSYEQYF.

This chain uses TRBV6-2 or TRBV6-3 with TRBJ2-5, with 7 nucleotides matching TRBD2. The CDR3 consists of 14 residues. Germline V gives CDR1 MNHEY, CDR2 SVGEGT. The ends lost 2 bases at V and 2 bases at J; junction bases unmatched: 2. This CDR3 reads CASSYQAGQETQYF. CDR3 DNA: TGTGCCAGCAGTTACCAAGCGGGACAAGAGACCCAGTACTTC.

This rearrangement joins TRBV6-6 to TRBJ2-7; D is possibly TRBD1 (6 bases). The CDR3 is 15 amino acids. Looked up from germline, CDR1 is MNHNY and CDR2 is SVGAGI (reference sequence). Trimming cost V 2 bases and J 6 bases, with 17 bases left between them. CDR3 in amino acids: CASSYTGSVVGEQYF. Here the CDR3 DNA reads TGTGCCAGCAGTTACACAGGGTCGGTCGTAGGCGAGCAGTACTTC.

This rearrangement joins TRBV2 to TRBJ2-1, with 10 bases lining up with TRBD2. The V gene's germline CDR1 is SNHLY and CDR2 FYNNEI. V lost 6 bases to trimming and J lost 3 bases; unmatched junction nucleotides: 5. This CDR3 comprises 15 residues. The CDR3 DNA is TGTGCCAGCAGAGCTAGCGGGGGCTACTACAATGAGCAGTTCTTC. It encodes CASRASGGYYNEQFF.

V usage is TRBV9 and J usage is TRBJ1-2; D call uncertain. Germline V lookup: CDR1 SGDLS, CDR2 YYNGEE. There are 13 residues in the CDR3. V was shortened by 0 bases and J by 3 bases, with 6 bases between the two germline ends. For the CDR3, the DNA is TGTGCCAGCAGCGTAGGAGAACACTATGGCTACACCTTC. Translating gives CASSVGEHYGYTF.

The rearrangement uses TRBV5-8 and TRBJ1-2; 7 bases agree with TRBD1. The CDR3 contains 15 residues. Germline lookup yields CDR1 SGHTS and CDR2 YDEGEE. The J segment lost 5 bases and the V segment lost 4 bases, leaving 11 bases of the junction unmatched. The CDR3 nucleotides read TGTGCCAGCAGCCGCGGCAGGACAGGAAAATATGGCTACACCTTC. It encodes CASSRGRTGKYGYTF.

V is TRBV7-9 and J is TRBJ1-1, with D perhaps matching TRBD1 (5 bases). V was pared by 5 bases and J by 0 bases, with 10 bases between. This CDR3 region has 14 residues. The V gene's germline CDR1 is SEHNR and CDR2 FQNEAQ (reference sequence). The CDR3 DNA follows: TGTGCCAGCAGCACCCCAGGGATGAACACTGAAGCTTTCTTT. It specifies CASSTPGMNTEAFF.

The J gene is TRBJ1-1, the V gene TRBV30, with a possible D match to TRBD1 (6 bases). Between the trimmed V and J ends, which lost 7 bases and 4 bases, there was a span of 19 bases. This CDR3 spans 14 amino acids. From germline, CDR1 is GTSNPN and CDR2 SVGIG (reference sequence). The CDR3 DNA reads TGTGCCTCCTCGAAGGGGGGGCTATTCACTGAAGCTTTCTTT. Translation gives CASSKGGLFTEAFF.

The chain uses TRBV19 and TRBJ1-5; 7 bases are shared with TRBD1. The CDR3 consists of 20 residues. With 8 bases clipped from V and 0 bases from J, the junction kept 22 bases outside the gene matches. Germline loops: CDR1 LNHDA, CDR2 SQIVND (reference sequence). CDR3 residues: CASRRYPLRQGLYSNQPQHF. The CDR3 region has the DNA TGTGCCAGTCGCCGTTATCCGCTGAGACAGGGCTTATATAGCAATCAGCCCCAGCATTTT.

The chain employs TRBV6-2 or TRBV6-3 and TRBJ1-2; TRBD1 matches 8 bases. CDR3 length: 17 amino acids. The V and J ends lost 3 bases and 3 bases, in that order; junction bases with no gene match: 12. The germline V gene encodes CDR1 MNHEY and CDR2 SVGEGT. The CDR3 bases are TGTGCCAGCAGTTATAGGACCGACAGGGGCGATGACTATGGCTACACCTTC. Protein sequence: CASSYRTDRGDDYGYTF.

The CDR3 region has the DNA TGTGCCTGGAGTAGTAGGGGACTGGCTGGAAACACCATATATTTT. This codes for CAWSSRGLAGNTIYF. The J gene is TRBJ1-3, the V gene TRBV30; a weak D match, TRBD1 (5 bases). Germline V gene sequence: CDR1 GTSNPN, CDR2 SVGIG (reference sequence). V dropped 2 bases and J dropped 2 bases, with 13 bases sitting between them. The CDR3 has 15 amino acids.